A selection of T cell receptor beta chains follows, all from one sample in a study of tumor-infiltrating lymphocytes in primary liver carcinoma. In TCRdb, the multiplex PCR reads were re-called with MiXCR into one record per CDR3 protein. The sample lists approximately 22,000 distinct CDR3 sequences; approximately 70% were seen once. Sequenced input: liver tumor tissue from sampling region 1. These receptors all come from a man aged 35 to 55 with primary liver carcinoma and hepatitis B virus infection. The conserved cysteine and the conserved F or W are not part of the CDR3 here. Fields, in order: J gene, clone size, V gene, CDR3 protein. The size of a clone is reported for some rows only, either as once, few or many, or as a class for expanded clones.

TRBJ2-7 | . | TRBV6-5 | VSSRTDTYEQY
TRBJ2-1 | . | TRBV11-2 | ASSLYRLISERF
TRBJ2-7 | . | TRBV11-2 | ASSTTGLGEEQY
TRBJ1-1 | . | TRBV25-1 | ASRGQMNSEAF
TRBJ2-5 | . | TRBV11-2 | ASCLVRLGGVETHY
TRBJ1-4 | few | TRBV6-6 | ASKQGPHNEKLF
TRBJ1-1 | . | TRBV28 | ATLNRVNTEAF
TRBJ2-1 | . | TRBV4-1 | ASSQSSGWNIEQF
TRBJ2-7 | . | TRBV29-1 | NIGTNHEQY
TRBJ2-5 | . | TRBV29-1 | SRLTQGKETQY
. | . | TRBV6-1 | ASSVQQGGGGELF
TRBJ1-1 | . | TRBV28 | ASITQHTEAF
TRBJ1-3 | . | TRBV4-1 | ASSQSDRLYGNTIY
TRBJ2-3 | many | TRBV11-2 | ASSPQTHTDTQY
TRBJ2-2 | . | TRBV6-1 | ACSETHPGGTAITGELF
TRBJ1-1 | once | TRBV6-1 | VISEGRGPFEAF
TRBJ2-5 | . | TRBV14 | ASSHRSGCPQETQY
TRBJ2-7 | . | TRBV11-2 | VSSLGTGRTYEQH
TRBJ1-2 | . | TRBV7-9 | ASSPEGRLSQYGHT
TRBJ1-5 | many | TRBV19 | ASGTGGNQPQH
TRBJ2-1 | . | TRBV4-3 | ASCHDRVDTYNEQF
TRBJ2-7 | . | TRBV11-2 | ASSFATYDQY
TRBJ2-1 | . | TRBV11-3 | ASSPAGQGVVVEQF
TRBJ2-7 | . | TRBV6-1 | VSNPSDGANYEQY
TRBJ2-7 | . | TRBV29-1 | GTKVVDEQY
TRBJ1-2 | once | TRBV29-1 | SVWDPGQDHVYT
TRBJ2-4 | . | TRBV10-3 | AISDRGEKIIQY
TRBJ2-7 | . | TRBV11-2 | ASSLTGIAYEQY
TRBJ2-2 | once | TRBV6-1 | ANGGLAVTGELF
TRBJ2-2 | once | TRBV5-6 | ARNKGGQLAGLTGELF
TRBJ2-7 | . | TRBV11-3 | ASRLQSKQY
TRBJ2-5 | . | TRBV7-9 | ASIQLGELLETQY
TRBJ2-2 | . | TRBV6-2/TRBV6-3 | ASSYWLAGAYGELF
TRBJ2-7 | . | TRBV29-1 | NVVSVEAFYEQY
TRBJ2-1 | . | TRBV29-1 | SARPGGGGQF
TRBJ2-5 | . | TRBV29-1 | SVEIVGVEIQY
TRBJ2-7 | . | TRBV29-1 | STRVVGEQY
TRBJ1-1 | . | TRBV6-2/TRBV6-3 | ASGYPKLNTEAF
TRBJ2-7 | many | TRBV28 | ASSWGQGSYEQY
TRBJ1-1 | . | TRBV6-4 | ASSEDMDTEAF
TRBJ2-7 | . | TRBV6-5 | ASSRTDAYEQC
TRBJ1-2 | . | TRBV19 | ASSRGEEIVNGYT
TRBJ2-1 | many | TRBV29-1 | SVGLGTSVSGEQF
TRBJ2-7 | many | TRBV2 | ASSATSARFSYEQY
TRBJ2-1 | once | TRBV11-2 | ANSLAARVVNEQF
TRBJ2-7 | . | TRBV12-3/TRBV12-4 | TSSTGQGKQY
TRBJ1-5 | . | TRBV6-5 | ASSYIRPTATSNQSQH
TRBJ1-1 | once | TRBV6-2/TRBV6-3 | ASSYISTEAF
TRBJ2-1 | . | TRBV4-2 | DSSLGHGDDEQF
TRBJ1-5 | . | TRBV4-1 | DTVPGGLSNQPQH
TRBJ2-7 | . | TRBV18 | ASSHSYEQY
TRBJ2-3 | . | TRBV11-2 | ASSACVDTQY
TRBJ2-1 | . | TRBV11-2 | ASILAAGVINEQF